Included here is one T cell receptor (beta chain) sequence, with context. This sample was included in a study of blood T cell repertoires in COVID-19. Study-wide background: The United States, Italy and Spain provided the acute and convalescent COVID-19 samples. The analysed material was cDNA or gDNA that came from T cells, B-cell-depleted T cells, or PBMCs.

The germline gives CDR1 SEHNR, CDR2 FQNEAQ (reference sequence). The CDR3 has 17 residues. The V end lost 2 bases, the J end lost 0 bases, and 14 bases lay between the germline ends. Study processing details: How many nucleated cells were present was estimated from reference gene primer amplification. Method: immunoSEQ multiplex PCR; TCRdb's copy keeps in-frame clones and lacks some. V, J and clone size reflect that table, while D and trimming were determined from the DNA. The sample lists around 140,000 clones; roughly 80% were seen once. V usage is TRBV7-9 and J usage is TRBJ1-3; D possibly corresponds to TRBD1 (5 bases). This sequence originates from a woman aged 55-69 years with acute or convalescent COVID-19. Sample: peripheral blood. CDR3 in amino acids: CASSLLGGFSSGNTIYF. The DNA for the CDR3 is TGTGCCAGCAGCTTATTGGGGGGATTTTCCTCTGGAAACACCATATATTTT. Full variable domain (missing parts from reference TRBV7-9 and TRBJ1-3): DTGVSQNPRHKITKRGQNVTFRCDPISEHNRLYWYRQTLGQGPEFLTYFQNEAQLEKSRLLSDRFSAERPKGSFSTLEIQRTEQGDSAMYLCASSLLGGFSSGNTIYFGEGSWLTVV.